The clone carrying this TCR beta chain has just one count. Its cognate antigen is unknown. TCRdb's table, derived via immunoSEQ multiplex PCR, lists solely in-frame clones and lacks some. Of about 88,000 clones in the sample, about 78% were seen once. The CDR3 is 19 amino acids. CDR1 is LGHNA and CDR2 is YNFKEQ in the germline V gene. J was trimmed by 1 base and V by 1 base; bases with no gene match: 13. This specimen comes from a study of radiotherapy plus CTLA-4 blockade in lung cancer. About the study: Objective response was observed in roughly a sixth of patients, and disease control in about 30%. Broader study findings: Peripheral blood showed expansion of tumor-derived TCR clones after radiotherapy and ipilimumab. Early clonal dynamics of blood T cells, together with interferon-beta, were reported as the best response predictor.

Enrolled patients, whose metastatic non-small-cell lung cancer was chemo-refractory, received focal radiation plus CTLA-4 blockade with ipilimumab. The chain recombines TRBV4-2 with TRBJ2-1, with 7 bases that match TRBD2. The sample in question was peripheral blood, obtained from a patient treated with radiotherapy plus ipilimumab. This TCR was recovered from a human donor with non-small cell lung cancer that progressed on radiotherapy plus ipilimumab. In DNA, the CDR3 is TGTGCCAGCAGCCAAGGGGCCCGTCTAGCGGATTTTTCCTACAATGAGCAGTTCTTC. Encoded protein: CASSQGARLADFSYNEQFF.